The 18 T cell receptor beta chains given below trace back to one sample, sequenced in a study of T cell changes during pregnancy in multiple sclerosis. Profiled with immunoSEQ multiplex PCR; TCRdb holds only in-frame clones, not every one. Of tens of thousands of clones in the sample, about 92% were seen once. The specimen was peripheral blood, collected in the first trimester of pregnancy. The source of these receptors is a female donor with multiple sclerosis, enrolled in a pregnancy study.

The chain has TRBV15 and TRBJ1-2, with TRBD1 matching over 7 bases. Germline V gene lookup returns CDR1 LNHNV and CDR2 YYDKDF (reference sequence). Trimming cost V 6 bases and J 6 bases; bases outside gene matches: 7. CDR3 size: 13 residues. CDR3 amino acids: CATRVQGSDGYTF. The CDR3 nucleotides read TGTGCCACCAGAGTACAGGGGAGTGATGGCTACACCTTC.

V gene TRBV19 combines with J gene TRBJ2-2; D perhaps matches TRBD1 (5 bases). The CDR3 runs 15 residues. Germline loops: CDR1 LNHDA, CDR2 SQIVND (reference sequence). The V and J ends lost 6 bases and 6 bases respectively, with 17 bases between them. This CDR3 reads CASSLMDTSPGELFF. In DNA form, the CDR3 reads TGTGCCAGTAGCCTAATGGACACTTCTCCCGGGGAGCTGTTTTTT.

This chain joins TRBV28 and TRBJ2-7; D possibly corresponds to TRBD2 (6 bases). This CDR3 is 15 amino acids long. V gave up 6 bases and J gave up 3 bases, with 18 bases separating them. Germline CDR1 and CDR2: MDHEN and SYDVKM. CDR3 loop: CASSQMGRDFYEQYF. The CDR3 DNA reads as TGTGCCAGCAGCCAAATGGGCCGGGACTTCTACGAGCAGTACTTC.

The genes are TRBV28 and TRBJ1-1, with 7 bases lining up with TRBD1. J was trimmed by 6 bases and V by 3 bases; bases with no gene match: 13. The CDR3 is made up of 16 amino acids. CDR1 and CDR2 (germline): MDHEN, SYDVKM. CDR3 in amino acids: CASSFTPTGRYSEAFF. CDR3 coding DNA: TGTGCCAGCAGTTTTACCCCGACAGGGCGTTACTCTGAAGCTTTCTTT.

A single count supports this clone. The chain combines TRBV19 with TRBJ2-2, with D possibly being TRBD1 (6 bases). The CDR3 has 14 residues. Germline V gives CDR1 LNHDA, CDR2 SQIVND (reference sequence). Deletions cut 4 bases from V and 4 bases from J, with 10 bases between. The CDR3 DNA reads as TGTGCCAGTAGTACCCAGGGGCCCACCGGGGAGCTGTTTTTT. It is translated as CASSTQGPTGELFF.

The CDR3 DNA follows: TGTGCCAGTAGTATAGCAACAGTGGAAGGCTACACCTTC. Its translation: CASSIATVEGYTF. J is TRBJ1-2 and V is TRBV19; D is undetermined. V was pared by 1 base and J by 8 bases, with 11 bases between. The CDR3 is 13 residues long. From germline, CDR1 is LNHDA and CDR2 SQIVND (reference sequence).

Written as DNA, the CDR3 is TGTGCCAGCAGCGTCGACAGGGGGCGCGGAAGAATCGGGGAGCTGTTTTTT. Its translation is CASSVDRGRGRIGELFF. V and J are TRBV5-6 and TRBJ2-2, with 10 bases aligning to TRBD1. The CDR3 loop spans 17 amino acids. CDR1 and CDR2 from the germline V gene are SGHDT and YYEEEE. Losses at the gene ends were 4 bases for V and 7 bases for J; bases not matched to a gene: 13.

This rearrangement joins TRBV5-8 to TRBJ1-2; the D gene is possibly TRBD1 (6 bases). From germline, CDR1 is SGHTS and CDR2 YDEGEE. This CDR3 has 13 amino acids. Trimming took off 5 bases at V and 2 bases at J, with 10 bases between the two ends. This CDR3 is CASSLGQNYGYTF. The CDR3 DNA follows: TGTGCCAGCAGTCTAGGACAGAACTATGGCTACACCTTC.

This chain uses TRBV2 with TRBJ2-7; TRBD1 agrees at 8 bases. V was clipped by 7 bases and J by 3 bases; unmatched bases: 11. Germline CDR1 reads SNHLY; CDR2 reads FYNNEI. This CDR3 region has 15 residues. CDR3 protein: CASTPGTGSNYEQYF. The CDR3 DNA reads TGTGCCAGCACCCCTGGGACAGGTAGTAACTACGAGCAGTACTTC. The full variable domain, its missing parts supplied by reference TRBV2 and TRBJ2-7, is EPEVTQTPSHQVTQMGQEVILRCVPISNHLYFYWYRQILGQKVEFLVSFYNNEISEKSEIFDDQFSVERPDGSNFTLKIRSTKLEDSAMYFCASTPGTGSNYEQYFGPGTRLTVT.

This clone was counted a few times. The CDR3 is CASSIAGAYEQYF. The CDR3 nucleotides read TGTGCCAGTAGTATAGCGGGGGCCTACGAGCAGTACTTC. The chain has TRBV19 and TRBJ2-7; tentative D call: TRBD2 (6 bases). V was clipped by 1 base and J by 2 bases, with 6 bases between them. The CDR3 covers 13 residues. CDR1 and CDR2 from the germline V gene are LNHDA and SQIVND (reference sequence).

CDR3 sequence: CASSLGGPREQYF. The CDR3 region has the DNA TGTGCCAGCAGCTTGGGTGGCCCTCGCGAGCAGTACTTC. The chain is built from TRBV5-4 and TRBJ2-7; no reliable D call. Trimming stripped 0 bases from V and 6 bases from J, with 10 bases between. Germline assignment: CDR1 SGHNT and CDR2 YYREEE (reference sequence). The length of the CDR3 is 13 residues.

V and J are TRBV5-4 and TRBJ2-7; 7 nucleotides line up with TRBD2. CDR3 length: 15 residues. Germline V gene sequence: CDR1 SGHNT, CDR2 YYREEE (reference sequence). V shed 3 bases and J 5 bases; nucleotides not matched to a gene: 11. The CDR3 DNA reads as TGTGCCAGCAGCTATGGGGGGGGGAGTCCAGACGAGCAGTACTTC. Amino acid sequence: CASSYGGGSPDEQYF.

The rearrangement joins TRBV6-5 to TRBJ2-7, with D possibly being TRBD1 (6 bases). The length of the CDR3 is 14 residues. Germline-derived CDR1 and CDR2 are MNHEY and SVGAGI. Trimming took 2 bases from V and 3 from J, leaving 11 bases between them. The CDR3 DNA sequence: TGTGCCAGCAGTTACAGGGGGTTAGGCTACGAGCAGTACTTC. Its translation: CASSYRGLGYEQYF.

The J gene is TRBJ2-5, the V gene TRBV6-6; maybe TRBD2 (6 bases). This CDR3 has 14 residues. Germline CDR1 reads MNHNY; CDR2 reads SVGAGI (reference sequence). Between the trimmed V and J ends, which lost 4 bases and 3 bases, there was a span of 12 bases. The CDR3 loop is CASSSNREKETQYF. DNA for the CDR3: TGTGCCAGCAGTTCCAACCGGGAGAAAGAGACCCAGTACTTC.

The chain links TRBV2 to TRBJ1-5; 9 bases map to TRBD1. The CDR3 runs to 20 residues. Germline trimming cut 2 bases from V and 6 bases from J; bases unmatched to any gene: 20. CDR1 is SNHLY, CDR2 FYNNEI, per germline. DNA for the CDR3: TGTGCCAGCAGTGAATTGGGGACAGGGACGTCTCTAAGAGGGGGTCAGCCCCAGCATTTT. It yields the protein CASSELGTGTSLRGGQPQHF.

The V and J genes are TRBV27 and TRBJ2-3, with 11 bases identical to TRBD2. This CDR3 contains 16 residues. The V segment lost 9 bases and the J segment 4 bases; nucleotides outside the gene matches: 12. Germline V gene lookup returns CDR1 MNHEY and CDR2 SMNVEV (reference sequence). The chain's CDR3 is CASQTGTSGPADTQYF. The CDR3 DNA reads TGTGCCAGTCAAACCGGGACTAGCGGTCCTGCAGATACGCAGTATTTT.

The chain joins TRBV7-9 to TRBJ2-2; 9 bases agree with TRBD2. Germline V CDR1 and CDR2: SEHNR, FQNEAQ (reference sequence). This CDR3 is 13 amino acids long. The trim removed 9 bases at V and 4 bases at J, leaving 3 bases unmatched. The CDR3 region has the DNA TGTGCCAGTGGGGGACTAGCCACCGGGGAGCTGTTTTTT. Translating it yields CASGGLATGELFF.

With regard to this clone: One end of the junction fails to match germline, which may point to a read error. This chain uses TRBV13 with TRBJ1-1, with 10 bases lining up with TRBD1. Per the germline V gene, CDR1 is PRHDT and CDR2 is FYEKMQ (reference sequence). The CDR3 contains 14 residues. The CDR3 sequence is CASSLGTGATEAFF. Written as DNA, the CDR3 is TGTGCCAGCAGCCTAGGGACAGGGGCTACTGAAGCTTTCTTT.